A single T cell receptor (beta chain) is shown here with its context. Its antigen is not identified. Profiling relied on immunoSEQ multiplex PCR, and the TCRdb table lists in-frame clones only, not all of them. The table records approximately 23,000 clones, about 85% of them present only once. Time point indicated: blood 2 weeks post-SBRT. Described treatment: 15 Gy SBRT to primary tumor, nephrectomy 4 weeks later. This renal cell carcinoma was of the clear cell type. Germline V gene lookup returns CDR1 SGHRS and CDR2 YFSETQ. The V gene end was trimmed by 0 bases and the J gene end by 4 bases; junction bases not matched to a gene: 0. CDR3 size: 15 residues. This sample is part of a study of radiation and T cells in renal cell carcinoma. General study findings and limits: Top tumor clonotypes rose in blood 2 weeks post-radiation, then contracted.

The J gene is TRBJ2-1, the V gene TRBV5-1; 11 bases map to TRBD2. The clonotype comes from a man aged 55 to 70 with renal cell carcinoma. This specimen consisted of blood, obtained from a patient whose treatment included radiotherapy and nephrectomy. The CDR3 loop reads CASSLGLAGYNEQFF. The CDR3, as DNA: TGCGCCAGCAGCTTGGGACTAGCGGGGTACAATGAGCAGTTCTTC.